This T cell receptor (beta chain) was retrieved from a study of radiation and T cells in renal cell carcinoma. Profiling relied on immunoSEQ multiplex PCR, and the TCRdb table lists in-frame clones only, not all of them. This table holds approximately 150,000 clones, 83% found once. As to time point: baseline pretreatment blood. This sample's treatment: 15 Gy SBRT to primary tumor, nephrectomy 4 weeks later. The patient's renal cell carcinoma had clear cell pathology. The germline V gene encodes CDR1 LNHNV and CDR2 YYDKDF (reference sequence). V lost 8 bases to trimming and J lost 4 bases; unmatched junction nucleotides: 2. The CDR3 consists of 14 residues.

The chain links TRBV15 to TRBJ2-6; 10 nucleotides agree with TRBD1. This specimen consisted of blood, obtained from a patient whose treatment included radiotherapy and nephrectomy. The origin of this receptor is a woman aged 45-65 years with renal cell carcinoma. DNA of the CDR3: TGTGCCACCGGACAGGGGGGCGGGGCCAACGTCCTGACTTTC. It specifies CATGQGGGANVLTF.